The table lists the clone carrying this TCR beta chain with a few counts. Its specificity is unknown. Trimming removed 7 bases from V and 3 bases from J; junction bases left unmatched: 12. Germline V gene lookup returns CDR1 SGHVS and CDR2 FQNEAQ. The CDR3 totals 16 residues. The record originates from a study of blood T cells in healthy people across ages. Findings of the study overall: The study found TCR beta diversity correlated strongly with naive T cell percentage.

The second PCR ran roughly 7 to 12 cycles with a sample-barcoded 5' primer and J-beta primers. TCRdb analysed the 5' RACE reads with MiXCR anew, one entry per CDR3 protein. The profile shows roughly 800,000 distinct CDR3 sequences, about 53% of them singletons. This sequence joins TRBV7-8 and TRBJ2-7; 10 bases fit TRBD1. The receptor comes from a man older than 75 in good health. Sequencing was performed on blood. CDR3 loop: CASIRDRGRPYYEQYF. CDR3 DNA: TGTGCCAGCATACGGGACAGGGGTCGTCCTTACTACGAGCAGTACTTC.